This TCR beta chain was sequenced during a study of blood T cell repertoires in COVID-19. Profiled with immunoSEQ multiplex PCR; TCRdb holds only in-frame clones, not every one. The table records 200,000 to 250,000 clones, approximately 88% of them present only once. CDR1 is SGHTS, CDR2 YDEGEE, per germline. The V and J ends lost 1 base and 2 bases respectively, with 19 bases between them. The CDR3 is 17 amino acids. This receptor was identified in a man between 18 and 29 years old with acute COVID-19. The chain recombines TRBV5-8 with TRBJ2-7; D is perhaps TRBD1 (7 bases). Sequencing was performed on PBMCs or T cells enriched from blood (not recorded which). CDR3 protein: CASSLPRGAGGTYEQYF. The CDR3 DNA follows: TGTGCCAGCAGCTTGCCCCGTGGAGCAGGGGGGACCTACGAGCAGTACTTC.